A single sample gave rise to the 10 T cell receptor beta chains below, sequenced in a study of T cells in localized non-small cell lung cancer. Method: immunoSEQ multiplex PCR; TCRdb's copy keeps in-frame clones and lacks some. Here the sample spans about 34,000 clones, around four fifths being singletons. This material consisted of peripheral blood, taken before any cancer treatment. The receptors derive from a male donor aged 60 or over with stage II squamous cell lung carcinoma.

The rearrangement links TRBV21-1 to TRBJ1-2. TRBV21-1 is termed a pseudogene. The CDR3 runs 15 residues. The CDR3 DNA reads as TGTGCCAGCAAGGTCCCGGGCACCTCCAACTATGGCTACACCTTC. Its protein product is CASKVPGTSNYGYTF.

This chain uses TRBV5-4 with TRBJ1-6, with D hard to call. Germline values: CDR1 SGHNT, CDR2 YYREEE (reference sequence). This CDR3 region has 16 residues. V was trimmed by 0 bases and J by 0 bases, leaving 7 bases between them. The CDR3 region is CASSLVGSSYNSPLHF. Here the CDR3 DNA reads TGTGCCAGCAGCTTGGTTGGGTCCTCCTATAATTCACCCCTCCACTTT.

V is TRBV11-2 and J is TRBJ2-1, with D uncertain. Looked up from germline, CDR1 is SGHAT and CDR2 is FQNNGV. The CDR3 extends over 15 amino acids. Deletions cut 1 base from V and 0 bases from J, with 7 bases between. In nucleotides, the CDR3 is TGTGCCAGCAGCTTAGCCTCTTTCTCCTACAATGAGCAGTTCTTC. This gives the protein CASSLASFSYNEQFF.

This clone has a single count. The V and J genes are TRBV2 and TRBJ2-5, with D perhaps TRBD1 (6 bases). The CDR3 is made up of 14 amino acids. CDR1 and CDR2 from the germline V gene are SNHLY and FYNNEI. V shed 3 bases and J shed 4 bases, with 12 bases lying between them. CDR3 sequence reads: CASSEGGGGETQYF. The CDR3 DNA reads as TGTGCCAGCAGTGAGGGTGGGGGCGGAGAGACCCAGTACTTC.

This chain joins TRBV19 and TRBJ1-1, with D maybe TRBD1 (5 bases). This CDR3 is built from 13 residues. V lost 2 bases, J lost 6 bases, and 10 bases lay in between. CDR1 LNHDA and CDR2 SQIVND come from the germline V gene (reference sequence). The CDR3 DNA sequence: TGTGCCAGTAGTATATCGGCGGGGGCTGAAGCTTTCTTT. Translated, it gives CASSISAGAEAFF.

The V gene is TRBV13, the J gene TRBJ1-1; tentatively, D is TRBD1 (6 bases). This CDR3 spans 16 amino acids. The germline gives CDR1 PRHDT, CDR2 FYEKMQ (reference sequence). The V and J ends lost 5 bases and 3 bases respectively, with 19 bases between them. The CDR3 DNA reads TGTGCCAGCAGCCCTGGACTCGACAGGCGATACACTGAAGCTTTCTTT. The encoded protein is CASSPGLDRRYTEAFF.

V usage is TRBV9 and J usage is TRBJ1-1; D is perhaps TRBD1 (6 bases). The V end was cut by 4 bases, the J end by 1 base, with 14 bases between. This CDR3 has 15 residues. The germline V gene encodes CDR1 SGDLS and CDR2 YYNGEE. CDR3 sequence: CASSPRGGGNTEAFF. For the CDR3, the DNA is TGTGCCAGCAGCCCTCGGGGGGGCGGGAACACTGAAGCTTTCTTT.

The CDR3 reads CASSIQQGAITEAFF. The CDR3, as DNA: TGTGCCAGCAGTATACAACAGGGGGCAATCACTGAAGCTTTCTTT. The J gene is TRBJ1-1, the V gene TRBV27; TRBD1 matches at 9 bases. V dropped 5 bases and J dropped 4; count of bases not matched to a gene: 8. Germline CDR1 reads MNHEY; CDR2 reads SMNVEV (reference sequence). CDR3 length: 15 amino acids.

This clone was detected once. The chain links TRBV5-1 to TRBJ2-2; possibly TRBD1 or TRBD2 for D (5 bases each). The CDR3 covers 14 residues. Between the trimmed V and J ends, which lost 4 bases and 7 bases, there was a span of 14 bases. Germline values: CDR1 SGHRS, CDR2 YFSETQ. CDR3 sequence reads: CASSPGAPNGELFF. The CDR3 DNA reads TGCGCCAGCAGCCCCGGGGCGCCGAACGGGGAGCTGTTTTTT.

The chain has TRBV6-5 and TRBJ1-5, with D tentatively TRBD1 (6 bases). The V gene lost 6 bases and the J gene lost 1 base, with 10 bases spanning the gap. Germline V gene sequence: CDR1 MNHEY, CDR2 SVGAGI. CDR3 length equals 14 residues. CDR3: CASSRGQSNQPQHF. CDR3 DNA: TGTGCCAGCAGCAGGGGCCAAAGCAATCAGCCCCAGCATTTT.